These T cell receptor beta chains were read from a single sample in a study of blood T cell repertoires in COVID-19. TCRdb keeps only in-frame clones here, not all; method: immunoSEQ multiplex PCR. The sample carries a few hundred thousand clones, 80% to 90% recorded once. Sequencing was done on a sample of PBMCs or T cells enriched from blood (not recorded which). The source is a woman between 18 and 29 years old who had recovered from COVID-19. Each CDR3 is given with its conserved first and last residue. The order of the fields is J gene, V gene, clone size, D gene, CDR3 protein, CDR3 DNA. D genes are given only for firm matches. Not every row has a clone size; where given, it reads once, few, many or a size class.

j_gene: TRBJ2-1
v_gene: TRBV7-8
abundance: NA
d_gene: NA
CDR3aa: CASSLGWGGEQFF
CDR3nt: TGTGCCAGCAGCTTAGGATGGGGAGGTGAGCAGTTCTTC

j_gene: TRBJ1-1
v_gene: TRBV15
abundance: NA
d_gene: TRBD1
CDR3aa: CATSRGGQLGTEAFF
CDR3nt: TGTGCCACCAGCAGAGGGGGACAGCTGGGCACTGAAGCTTTCTTT

j_gene: TRBJ2-5
v_gene: TRBV7-3
abundance: NA
d_gene: NA
CDR3aa: CASSPNPGLGGETQYF
CDR3nt: TGTGCCAGCAGCCCCAACCCGGGACTTGGAGGGGAGACCCAGTACTTC

j_gene: TRBJ1-1
v_gene: TRBV28
abundance: NA
d_gene: TRBD1
CDR3aa: CASAESTGQGAEAFF
CDR3nt: TGTGCCAGCGCGGAATCGACGGGACAGGGGGCTGAAGCTTTCTTT

j_gene: TRBJ2-7
v_gene: TRBV3-1/TRBV3-2
abundance: once
d_gene: NA
CDR3aa: CASSQEGRGYEQYF
CDR3nt: TGTGCCAGCAGCCAAGAAGGGCGGGGCTACGAGCAGTACTTC

j_gene: TRBJ2-3
v_gene: TRBV6-5
abundance: NA
d_gene: TRBD2
CDR3aa: CASRLAGGLNTQYF
CDR3nt: TGTGCCAGCAGACTAGCGGGGGGGCTGAATACGCAGTATTTT

j_gene: TRBJ1-2
v_gene: TRBV28
abundance: NA
d_gene: TRBD1
CDR3aa: CASRRTGGYNYGYTF
CDR3nt: TGTGCCAGCAGACGTACAGGGGGTTATAACTATGGCTACACCTTC

j_gene: TRBJ1-5
v_gene: TRBV19
abundance: NA
d_gene: NA
CDR3aa: CASRTRAGSNQPQHF
CDR3nt: TGTGCCAGTAGGACACGTGCGGGGAGCAATCAGCCCCAGCATTTT

j_gene: TRBJ2-7
v_gene: TRBV20-1
abundance: NA
d_gene: NA
CDR3aa: CSASQGGSYEQYF
CDR3nt: TGCAGTGCTAGTCAGGGAGGTAGCTACGAGCAGTACTTC

j_gene: TRBJ1-1
v_gene: TRBV5-1
abundance: NA
d_gene: NA
CDR3aa: CASSGGFGMNTEAFF
CDR3nt: TGCGCCAGCAGCGGGGGGTTTGGAATGAACACTGAAGCTTTCTTT

j_gene: TRBJ2-3
v_gene: TRBV5-1
abundance: NA
d_gene: TRBD1
CDR3aa: CASSLQGVRGDTQYF
CDR3nt: TGCGCCAGCAGCCTACAGGGGGTGAGGGGAGATACGCAGTATTTT

j_gene: TRBJ1-1
v_gene: TRBV5-1
abundance: NA
d_gene: TRBD1
CDR3aa: CASSLQGRGAEAFF
CDR3nt: TGCGCCAGCAGCTTACAGGGGCGGGGCGCTGAAGCTTTCTTT

j_gene: TRBJ1-1
v_gene: TRBV12-3/TRBV12-4
abundance: NA
d_gene: NA
CDR3aa: CASRRATVTEAFF
CDR3nt: TGTGCCAGCAGGCGGGCGACGGTTACTGAAGCTTTCTTT

j_gene: TRBJ2-2
v_gene: TRBV2
abundance: NA
d_gene: TRBD1
CDR3aa: CASRGTGGYGELFF
CDR3nt: TGTGCCAGCAGAGGGACAGGGGGCTATGGGGAGCTGTTTTTT

j_gene: TRBJ1-2
v_gene: TRBV5-5
abundance: NA
d_gene: NA
CDR3aa: CASSLRTSINYGYTF
CDR3nt: TGTGCCAGCAGCCTGAGGACATCTATTAACTATGGCTACACCTTC

j_gene: TRBJ2-2
v_gene: TRBV5-1
abundance: NA
d_gene: TRBD1
CDR3aa: CASSGRTGANTGELFF
CDR3nt: TGCGCCAGCAGCGGGAGGACAGGGGCGAACACCGGGGAGCTGTTTTTT

j_gene: TRBJ2-7
v_gene: TRBV2
abundance: NA
d_gene: NA
CDR3aa: CASNEWSYEQYF
CDR3nt: TGTGCCAGCAACGAGTGGTCCTACGAGCAGTACTTC

j_gene: TRBJ1-1
v_gene: TRBV10-3
abundance: NA
d_gene: NA
CDR3aa: CAIGGTGNTEAFF
CDR3nt: TGTGCCATCGGGGGGACGGGGAACACTGAAGCTTTCTTT

j_gene: TRBJ1-1
v_gene: TRBV15
abundance: NA
d_gene: TRBD1
CDR3aa: CATSRPRDRARF
CDR3nt: TGTGCCACCAGCAGACCCAGAGACAGGGCTCGCTTT

j_gene: TRBJ2-7
v_gene: TRBV20-1
abundance: NA
d_gene: NA
CDR3aa: CSASLASSYEQYF
CDR3nt: TGCAGTGCTAGTCTAGCGAGCTCCTACGAGCAGTACTTC

j_gene: TRBJ1-1
v_gene: TRBV27
abundance: NA
d_gene: NA
CDR3aa: CASTPGGAPTEAFF
CDR3nt: TGTGCCAGCACCCCCGGGGGGGCGCCGACTGAAGCTTTCTTT

j_gene: TRBJ1-1
v_gene: TRBV20-1
abundance: NA
d_gene: NA
CDR3aa: CSATQFAEAFF
CDR3nt: TGCAGTGCTACACAATTCGCTGAAGCTTTCTTT

j_gene: TRBJ1-5
v_gene: TRBV28
abundance: NA
d_gene: NA
CDR3aa: CASSFGVGGQPQHF
CDR3nt: TGTGCCAGCAGTTTTGGGGTAGGGGGTCAGCCCCAGCATTTT

j_gene: TRBJ1-2
v_gene: TRBV5-6
abundance: once
d_gene: TRBD1
CDR3aa: CASSLDRGAGYTF
CDR3nt: TGTGCCAGCAGCTTGGACAGGGGGGCTGGCTACACCTTC

j_gene: TRBJ1-6
v_gene: TRBV19
abundance: NA
d_gene: NA
CDR3aa: CASIPRTAGLAPLHF
CDR3nt: TGTGCCAGTATCCCCCGGACCGCGGGGTTAGCACCCCTCCACTTT

j_gene: TRBJ2-1
v_gene: TRBV10-3
abundance: NA
d_gene: NA
CDR3aa: CAISDTSSYNEQFF
CDR3nt: TGTGCCATCTCGGACACCAGCTCCTACAATGAGCAGTTCTTC

j_gene: TRBJ1-2
v_gene: TRBV6-5
abundance: once
d_gene: TRBD1
CDR3aa: CASRPTGLDGYTF
CDR3nt: TGTGCCAGCAGACCGACAGGGTTGGATGGCTACACCTTC

j_gene: TRBJ2-5
v_gene: TRBV11-1
abundance: NA
d_gene: NA
CDR3aa: CASSYGAGETQYF
CDR3nt: TGTGCCAGCAGCTACGGGGCGGGGGAGACCCAGTACTTC

j_gene: TRBJ2-3
v_gene: TRBV10-1
abundance: NA
d_gene: TRBD1
CDR3aa: CASADRASDTQYF
CDR3nt: TGCGCCAGCGCAGACAGGGCCTCGGATACGCAGTATTTT

j_gene: TRBJ2-5
v_gene: TRBV3-1/TRBV3-2
abundance: NA
d_gene: NA
CDR3aa: CASSLRTEQETQYF
CDR3nt: TGTGCCAGCAGTCTACGCACTGAGCAAGAGACCCAGTACTTC

j_gene: TRBJ2-2
v_gene: TRBV11-3
abundance: NA
d_gene: TRBD1
CDR3aa: CASSSLPGTGGSGELFF
CDR3nt: TGTGCCAGCAGCTCTCTTCCCGGGACAGGGGGCAGCGGGGAGCTGTTTTTT

j_gene: TRBJ1-4
v_gene: TRBV6-5
abundance: NA
d_gene: NA
CDR3aa: CASSRTVPNEKLFF
CDR3nt: TGTGCCAGCAGCCGGACAGTCCCTAATGAAAAACTGTTTTTT

j_gene: TRBJ1-4
v_gene: TRBV28
abundance: NA
d_gene: TRBD1
CDR3aa: CASSPLRDRVSWGNEKLFF
CDR3nt: TGTGCCAGCAGTCCCCTCCGGGACAGGGTGTCTTGGGGTAATGAAAAACTGTTTTTT

j_gene: TRBJ1-2
v_gene: TRBV5-1
abundance: NA
d_gene: NA
CDR3aa: CASSLGGALDGYTF
CDR3nt: TGCGCCAGCAGCTTAGGAGGGGCCCTTGATGGCTACACCTTC

j_gene: TRBJ1-2
v_gene: TRBV5-1
abundance: NA
d_gene: TRBD1
CDR3aa: CASSLTGVDGYTF
CDR3nt: TGCGCCAGCAGCTTGACAGGGGTTGATGGCTACACCTTC

j_gene: TRBJ2-3
v_gene: TRBV3-1/TRBV3-2
abundance: NA
d_gene: TRBD2
CDR3aa: CASSPRSSGVDTQYF
CDR3nt: TGTGCCAGCAGCCCTCGCTCTAGCGGAGTAGATACGCAGTATTTT

j_gene: TRBJ2-7
v_gene: TRBV7-9
abundance: NA
d_gene: TRBD2
CDR3aa: CASSSDTSGGPREQYF
CDR3nt: TGTGCCAGCAGCTCGGATACTAGCGGGGGTCCGAGGGAGCAGTACTTC

j_gene: TRBJ1-1
v_gene: TRBV5-4
abundance: NA
d_gene: NA
CDR3aa: CASSLHSGPTEAFF
CDR3nt: TGTGCCAGCAGCTTGCATTCAGGGCCCACTGAAGCTTTCTTT

j_gene: TRBJ2-7
v_gene: TRBV27
abundance: NA
d_gene: NA
CDR3aa: CASSYGGGEIYEQYF
CDR3nt: TGTGCCAGCTCCTACGGCGGAGGGGAGATTTACGAGCAGTACTTC

j_gene: TRBJ2-2
v_gene: TRBV7-3
abundance: NA
d_gene: NA
CDR3aa: CASSLLLGRAAGELFF
CDR3nt: TGTGCCAGCAGCTTATTGTTGGGCAGGGCCGCCGGGGAGCTGTTTTTT

j_gene: TRBJ2-7
v_gene: TRBV18
abundance: NA
d_gene: TRBD2
CDR3aa: CASSLAGAYEQYF
CDR3nt: TGTGCCAGCTCACTAGCGGGGGCCTACGAGCAGTACTTC

j_gene: TRBJ2-5
v_gene: TRBV15
abundance: NA
d_gene: NA
CDR3aa: CATSRDTTVQETQYF
CDR3nt: TGTGCCACCAGCAGAGATACGACAGTTCAAGAGACCCAGTACTTC

j_gene: TRBJ2-1
v_gene: TRBV7-7
abundance: NA
d_gene: TRBD2
CDR3aa: CASSLLAGESGEQFF
CDR3nt: TGTGCTAGCAGCTTATTAGCGGGGGAATCAGGCGAGCAGTTCTTC

j_gene: TRBJ1-1
v_gene: TRBV19
abundance: few
d_gene: NA
CDR3aa: CATDLGHKAFF
CDR3nt: TGTGCCACCGATCTGGGACACAAGGCTTTCTTT

j_gene: TRBJ2-1
v_gene: TRBV9
abundance: NA
d_gene: NA
CDR3aa: CASSVSGFSYNEQFF
CDR3nt: TGTGCCAGCAGCGTCAGCGGGTTCTCCTACAATGAGCAGTTCTTC

j_gene: TRBJ1-5
v_gene: TRBV7-9
abundance: NA
d_gene: TRBD1
CDR3aa: CASSLQGAEPQHF
CDR3nt: TGTGCCAGCAGCTTACAGGGGGCCGAGCCCCAGCATTTT

j_gene: TRBJ2-1
v_gene: TRBV5-1
abundance: NA
d_gene: NA
CDR3aa: CASSLSAGEQFF
CDR3nt: TGCGCCAGCAGCTTGTCGGCGGGGGAGCAGTTCTTC

j_gene: TRBJ2-3
v_gene: TRBV7-9
abundance: NA
d_gene: TRBD1
CDR3aa: CASSLGGTGGRPDTQYF
CDR3nt: TGTGCCAGCAGCTTAGGAGGGACAGGGGGCCGTCCAGATACGCAGTATTTT

j_gene: TRBJ1-5
v_gene: TRBV29-1
abundance: NA
d_gene: NA
CDR3aa: CSVESVGGQPQHF
CDR3nt: TGCAGCGTTGAAAGCGTTGGGGGGCAGCCCCAGCATTTT

j_gene: TRBJ1-1
v_gene: TRBV11-2
abundance: NA
d_gene: NA
CDR3aa: CASSLARNTEAFF
CDR3nt: TGTGCCAGCAGCTTAGCCAGGAACACTGAAGCTTTCTTT

j_gene: TRBJ1-1
v_gene: TRBV5-1
abundance: NA
d_gene: TRBD1
CDR3aa: CASSLTGGNVQREAFF
CDR3nt: TGCGCCAGCAGCCTGACAGGGGGCAATGTTCAGCGTGAAGCTTTCTTT

j_gene: TRBJ1-1
v_gene: TRBV7-3
abundance: NA
d_gene: NA
CDR3aa: CASSSGHSAEAFF
CDR3nt: TGTGCCAGCAGCTCAGGACATTCCGCTGAAGCTTTCTTT

j_gene: TRBJ2-2
v_gene: TRBV6-4
abundance: NA
d_gene: TRBD1
CDR3aa: CASSPGQGAGELFF
CDR3nt: TGTGCCAGCAGCCCCGGACAGGGGGCCGGGGAGCTGTTTTTT

j_gene: TRBJ1-2
v_gene: TRBV19
abundance: NA
d_gene: TRBD1
CDR3aa: CASSKWTGGFSYGYTF
CDR3nt: TGTGCCAGTAGTAAGTGGACAGGGGGCTTCAGCTATGGCTACACCTTC

j_gene: TRBJ2-3
v_gene: TRBV15
abundance: NA
d_gene: NA
CDR3aa: CATSRDLAAGTDTQYF
CDR3nt: TGTGCCACCAGCAGAGATCTCGCGGCAGGCACAGATACGCAGTATTTT

j_gene: TRBJ2-7
v_gene: TRBV3-1/TRBV3-2
abundance: NA
d_gene: NA
CDR3aa: CASSQDTGFYEQYF
CDR3nt: TGTGCCAGCAGCCAAGATACAGGATTCTACGAGCAGTACTTC

j_gene: TRBJ1-5
v_gene: TRBV19
abundance: NA
d_gene: TRBD1
CDR3aa: CASCRDRDYSNQPQHF
CDR3nt: TGTGCCAGTTGCCGGGACAGGGACTATAGCAATCAGCCCCAGCATTTT

j_gene: TRBJ1-1
v_gene: TRBV5-1
abundance: NA
d_gene: TRBD1
CDR3aa: CASSLVRGRTEAFF
CDR3nt: TGCGCCAGCAGCTTGGTCAGGGGGCGAACTGAAGCTTTCTTT